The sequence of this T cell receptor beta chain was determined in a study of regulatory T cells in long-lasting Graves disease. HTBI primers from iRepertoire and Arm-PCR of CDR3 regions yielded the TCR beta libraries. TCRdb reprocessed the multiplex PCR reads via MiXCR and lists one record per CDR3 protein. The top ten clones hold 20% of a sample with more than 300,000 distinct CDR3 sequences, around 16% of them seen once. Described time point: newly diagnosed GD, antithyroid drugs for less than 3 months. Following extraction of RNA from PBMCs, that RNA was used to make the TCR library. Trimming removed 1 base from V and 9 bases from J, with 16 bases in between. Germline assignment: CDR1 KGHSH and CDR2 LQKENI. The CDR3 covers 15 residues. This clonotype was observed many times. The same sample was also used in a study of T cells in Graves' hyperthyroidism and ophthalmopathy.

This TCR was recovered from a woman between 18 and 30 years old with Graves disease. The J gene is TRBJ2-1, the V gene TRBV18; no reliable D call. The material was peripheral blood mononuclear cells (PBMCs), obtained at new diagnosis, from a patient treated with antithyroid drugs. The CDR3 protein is CASSPQGPHFAEQFF. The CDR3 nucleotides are TGTGCCAGCTCACCACAAGGGCCACACTTTGCTGAGCAGTTCTTC.